The 22 T cell receptor beta chains given below trace back to one sample, sequenced in a study of T-cell memory formation after mild COVID-19. A single record per CDR3 protein comes from TCRdb applying MiXCR to the 5' RACE reads. The sample includes approximately 240,000 distinct CDR3 sequences, 16% of them seen just once. Sequenced sample: PBMCs or a T cell subset sorted from them (not recorded which). These receptor sequences come from a man aged 18 to 29 who had mild COVID-19 (a few samples of this study predate the infection). Cell type and time point are not known.

The V call is TRBV6-2 or TRBV6-3, the J call TRBJ2-5, with D perhaps assigned TRBD1 or TRBD2 (5 bases each). V was cut by 6 bases and J by 5 bases, with 16 bases left in between. This CDR3 has 14 amino acids. Germline lookup yields CDR1 MNHEY and CDR2 SVGEGT. The CDR3 bases are TGTGCCAGCAGGCCGACCGGGACGCACGAGACCCAGTACTTC. Protein: CASRPTGTHETQYF.

This clonotype came up a few times. The rearrangement links TRBV5-1 to TRBJ2-6; D is undetermined. This CDR3 is 14 amino acids long. V was cut by 3 bases and J by 3 bases, with 7 bases left in between. CDR1 and CDR2 (germline): SGHRS, YFSETQ. The CDR3 loop reads CASSSGGGANVLTF. CDR3 sequence (DNA): TGCGCCAGCAGCTCCGGCGGTGGGGCCAACGTCCTGACTTTC.

This clonotype was observed many times. The chain joins TRBV20-1 to TRBJ1-5; D remains unclear. Germline V gives CDR1 DFQATT, CDR2 SNEGSKA (reference sequence). This CDR3 has 13 residues. Trimming stripped 0 bases from V and 4 bases from J, with 7 bases between. The CDR3 region has the DNA TGCAGTGCTAGAGAGGGTCCAAATCAGCCCCAGCATTTT. Amino acids: CSAREGPNQPQHF.

This clonotype was observed a handful of times. The chain joins TRBV4-3 to TRBJ1-6; D is uncertain. CDR1 LGHNA and CDR2 YSLEER come from the germline V gene. There are 15 residues in the CDR3. Trimming pared 0 bases from V and 2 bases from J, leaving 5 bases between. CDR3 amino acids: CASSQDIAYNSPLHF. CDR3 DNA sequence: TGCGCCAGCAGCCAAGATATCGCCTATAATTCACCCCTCCACTTT.

The chain combines TRBV6-1 with TRBJ1-2, with 8 bases that match TRBD1. This CDR3 comprises 15 residues. The germline V gene has CDR1 MNHNS and CDR2 SASEGT. The V and J ends lost 2 bases and 5 bases, in that order; junction bases with no gene match: 7. For the CDR3, the DNA is TGTGCCAGCAGTGAATTGACAGGGGTTCAGTATGGCTACACCTTC. Translation: CASSELTGVQYGYTF.

The V and J genes are TRBV7-9 and TRBJ1-1, with D possibly matching TRBD1 (5 bases). Germline V lookup: CDR1 SEHNR, CDR2 FQNEAQ (reference sequence). The CDR3 loop spans 13 amino acids. Trimming removed 9 bases at V and 0 bases at J, with 11 bases between. The CDR3 loop reads CASGGGMNTEAFF. The DNA for the CDR3 is TGTGCCAGTGGGGGAGGGATGAACACTGAAGCTTTCTTT.

V and J are TRBV6-2 or TRBV6-3 and TRBJ2-5; 9 bases line up with TRBD2. Germline values: CDR1 MNHEY, CDR2 SVGEGT. The CDR3 totals 15 residues. Trimming took 8 bases from V and 4 from J; bases not matched to a gene: 11. The CDR3: CASWRERGVGETQYF. CDR3 coding DNA: TGTGCCAGCTGGCGGGAGCGGGGGGTAGGAGAGACCCAGTACTTC.

The chain employs TRBV12-3 or TRBV12-4 and TRBJ1-3; a possible D gene is TRBD1 (5 bases). The CDR3 is 15 amino acids. V shed 6 bases and J shed 1 base, with 13 bases lying between them. The CDR3 DNA reads as TGTGCCAGCAGAGATACAGGAGATTCTGGAAACACCATATATTTT. Translation: CASRDTGDSGNTIYF.

The chain uses TRBV3-1 and TRBJ1-6; the D is unclear. The CDR3 runs 14 residues. V was trimmed by 2 bases and J by 10 bases, leaving 12 bases between them. Germline values: CDR1 LGHDT, CDR2 YNNKEL (reference sequence). For the CDR3, the DNA is TGTGCCAGCAGCCAACTAAAGGCCGGATCACCCCTCCACTTT. Translation: CASSQLKAGSPLHF.

This clonotype was recorded a few times. The chain carries TRBV20-1 and TRBJ2-7; D uncertain. CDR3 length equals 14 residues. Germline V gene sequence: CDR1 DFQATT, CDR2 SNEGSKA (reference sequence). Deletions cut 0 bases from V and 2 bases from J, with 11 bases between. CDR3 residues: CSARDSVRPYEQYF. The CDR3 DNA reads as TGCAGTGCTAGAGATTCAGTAAGGCCCTACGAGCAGTACTTC.

The J gene is TRBJ2-6, the V gene TRBV12-3 or TRBV12-4, with D tentatively TRBD1 or TRBD2 (5 bases each). This CDR3 is 16 amino acids long. V was clipped by 3 bases and J by 0 bases, with 9 bases between them. The CDR3 DNA reads as TGTGCCAGCAGTTTCGGGGCACTCTCTGGGGCCAACGTCCTGACTTTC. It translates to CASSFGALSGANVLTF.

V is TRBV6-2 or TRBV6-3 and J is TRBJ2-7, with D maybe TRBD1 (6 bases). V gave up 5 bases and J gave up 3 bases, with 20 bases separating them. CDR1 and CDR2 from the germline V gene are MNHEY and SVGEGT. The CDR3 is 16 amino acids. CDR3 DNA: TGTGCCAGCAGTACTACGTCGACAGGCCACCACTACGAGCAGTACGTC. The encoded protein is CASSTTSTGHHYEQYV.

This clonotype was observed a few times. V gene TRBV7-6 combines with J gene TRBJ2-5; 11 bases map to TRBD1. The germline gives CDR1 SGHVS, CDR2 FNYEAQ. The CDR3 loop spans 15 amino acids. V lost 4 bases to trimming and J lost 5 bases; unmatched junction nucleotides: 6. The CDR3 protein is CASSSGQGASETQYF. CDR3 nucleotide sequence: TGTGCCAGCAGCTCCGGACAGGGGGCATCGGAGACCCAGTACTTC.

This clonotype appeared many times. V usage is TRBV5-1 and J usage is TRBJ1-1; weak D call: TRBD1 (6 bases). Germline lookup yields CDR1 SGHRS and CDR2 YFSETQ. V lost 4 bases and J lost 6, with 16 bases in between. The CDR3 length is 14 residues. The CDR3 nucleotides are TGCGCCAGCAGCCCCAAACAGGGTCTACCTGAAGCTTTCTTT. Translating gives CASSPKQGLPEAFF.

About this clonotype itself: Compared with germline, one end of the junction differs, possibly owing to a read error. The rearrangement links TRBV5-6 to TRBJ2-3; D is unclear. From germline, CDR1 is SGHDT and CDR2 YYEEEE. There are 15 residues in the CDR3. The CDR3 sequence is CASSLRTGSPTTQYF. In DNA form, the CDR3 reads TGCGCCAGCAGCTTGCGTACGGGTTCCCCGACAACGCAGTATTTT.

The table lists this clonotype with a few counts. The chain couples TRBV5-1 to TRBJ1-4, with unresolved D. The germline V gene encodes CDR1 SGHRS and CDR2 YFSETQ. This CDR3 spans 15 amino acids. Trimming removed 0 bases at V and 6 bases at J, with 12 bases between. The CDR3 nucleotides read TGCGCCAGCAGCTTGGGTAGTGGGAGGCATGAAAAACTGTTTTTT. It encodes CASSLGSGRHEKLFF.

This clonotype was recorded a few times. The chain links TRBV5-5 to TRBJ2-1; D uncertain. This CDR3 is 14 amino acids long. Germline CDR1 SGHKS, CDR2 YYEKEE (reference sequence). Trimming removed 2 bases at V and 13 bases at J, with 19 bases between. CDR3 DNA sequence: TGTGCCAGCAGCTTAATGCGTCCCCCCCTGATCCAGTTCTTC. Protein sequence: CASSLMRPPLIQFF.

The chain recombines TRBV5-1 with TRBJ2-2; TRBD2 aligns across 10 bases. The CDR3 covers 16 residues. J was trimmed by 7 bases and V by 1 base; bases with no gene match: 7. Germline V gene data show CDR1 as SGHRS and CDR2 as YFSETQ. The CDR3 reads CASSLPLAGDFGELFF. CDR3 bases: TGCGCCAGCAGCTTGCCCCTAGCGGGGGACTTCGGGGAGCTGTTTTTT.

V and J are TRBV7-2 and TRBJ2-5, with 11 bases that match TRBD2. The CDR3 consists of 15 residues. Germline V gives CDR1 SGHTA, CDR2 FQGNSA. The trim removed 4 bases at V and 5 bases at J, leaving 6 bases unmatched. The CDR3: CASSSKLAGVETQYF. Here the CDR3 DNA reads TGTGCCAGCAGCTCAAAACTAGCGGGGGTGGAGACCCAGTACTTC.

This clonotype was observed a few times. The chain employs TRBV7-2 and TRBJ1-1; a weak D match, TRBD1 (6 bases). V was pared by 6 bases and J by 3 bases, with 17 bases between. CDR1 and CDR2 (germline): SGHTA, FQGNSA. This CDR3 contains 15 residues. CDR3 coding DNA: TGTGCCAGCAGAACAGGCCGGGGGGGGCACACTGAAGCTTTCTTT. Its protein product is CASRTGRGGHTEAFF.

This clonotype has a handful of counts. The J gene is TRBJ1-2, the V gene TRBV18; no firm D call. Germline CDR1 and CDR2: KGHSH and LQKENI. Deletions cut 2 bases from V and 4 bases from J, with 14 bases between. The CDR3 runs to 15 residues. CDR3 in amino acids: CASSPTTKGTYGYTF. The CDR3 bases are TGTGCCAGCTCACCAACGACGAAAGGAACCTATGGCTACACCTTC.

This clonotype showed up just a few times. J is TRBJ1-1 and V is TRBV12-3 or TRBV12-4; unclear D gene. V dropped 3 bases and J dropped 0 bases, with 8 bases sitting between them. The CDR3 runs to 14 residues. CDR3 nucleotide sequence: TGTGCCAGCAGTTTTCATAACATGAACACTGAAGCTTTCTTT. Its translation is CASSFHNMNTEAFF.